This note documents a single T cell receptor (beta chain) sequence. No antigen is known for it. Relative to the germline gene, one junction end is altered; a read error may explain this. This sample was included in a study of T cell repertoires in cytomegalovirus infection. The wider study: Matching HLA type and CMV infection were both indicated by public TCR beta signatures.

Notes on the study in general: Cumulative frequency (of public TCR beta family members) identified carriers of CMV plus the relevant HLA. HLA-C-restricted, CMV-specific TCR beta clonotypes were dominant ex vivo.

Using its own MiXCR run on the reads, TCRdb lists one record per CDR3 protein. Of fewer than 550,000 distinct CDR3 sequences in the sample, about a third were seen once. Germline V gene lookup returns CDR1 MDHEN and CDR2 SYDVKM. This CDR3 comprises 16 residues. V gene TRBV28 combines with J gene TRBJ2-1; the match to TRBD2 covers 10 bases. The TCR originated in a human donor in good health (CMV status not recorded). Some clones in this sample may be carry-over from other donors' samples. The specimen sequenced was PBMCs. The CDR3 nucleotides read TGTGCCAGCAGTTTAATTCGAGCGGGGGGGCGGAATGAGAAGTTCTTC. Translating it yields CASSLIRAGGRNEKFF.